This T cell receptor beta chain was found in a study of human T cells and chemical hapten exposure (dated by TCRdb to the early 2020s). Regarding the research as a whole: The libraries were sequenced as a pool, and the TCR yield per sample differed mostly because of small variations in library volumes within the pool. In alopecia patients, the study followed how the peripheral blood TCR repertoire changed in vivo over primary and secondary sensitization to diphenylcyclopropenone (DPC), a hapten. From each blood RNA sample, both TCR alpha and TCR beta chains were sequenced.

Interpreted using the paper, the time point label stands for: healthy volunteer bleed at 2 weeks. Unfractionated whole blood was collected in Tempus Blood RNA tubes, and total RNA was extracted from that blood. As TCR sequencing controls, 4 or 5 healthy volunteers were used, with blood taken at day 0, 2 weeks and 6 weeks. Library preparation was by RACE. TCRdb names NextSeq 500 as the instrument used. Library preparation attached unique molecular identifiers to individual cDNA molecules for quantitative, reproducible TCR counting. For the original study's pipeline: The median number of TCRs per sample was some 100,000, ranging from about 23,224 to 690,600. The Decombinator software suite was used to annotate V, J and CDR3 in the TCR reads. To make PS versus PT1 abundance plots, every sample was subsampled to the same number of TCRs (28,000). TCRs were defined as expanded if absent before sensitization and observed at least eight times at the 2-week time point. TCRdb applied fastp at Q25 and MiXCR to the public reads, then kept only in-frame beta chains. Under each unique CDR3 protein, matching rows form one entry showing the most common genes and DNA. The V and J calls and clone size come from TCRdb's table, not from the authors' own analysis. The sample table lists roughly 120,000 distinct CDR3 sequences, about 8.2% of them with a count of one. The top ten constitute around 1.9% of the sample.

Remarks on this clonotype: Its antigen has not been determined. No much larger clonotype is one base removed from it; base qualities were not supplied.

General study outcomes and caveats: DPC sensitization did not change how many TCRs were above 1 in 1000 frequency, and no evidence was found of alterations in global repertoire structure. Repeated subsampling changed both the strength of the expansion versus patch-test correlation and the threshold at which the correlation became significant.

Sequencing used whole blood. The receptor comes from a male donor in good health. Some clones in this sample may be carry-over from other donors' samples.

The nucleotides read TGTGCCAGCAGTTTGAGGGGCTGGCACGAGCAGTACTTC. This is translated as CASSLRGWHEQYF. In this chain, TRBV12-3 or TRBV12-4 is recombined with TRBJ2-7; the D gene could be either TRBD1 or TRBD2, each agreeing at 5 bases. A distance of 11 bases separates the germline ends of V and J, which lose 3 bases and 5 bases respectively. The CDR3 contains 13 residues, cysteine and phenylalanine counted. Kept here is only the CDR3 DNA, which spans 39 bases and is read in frame from base 1.